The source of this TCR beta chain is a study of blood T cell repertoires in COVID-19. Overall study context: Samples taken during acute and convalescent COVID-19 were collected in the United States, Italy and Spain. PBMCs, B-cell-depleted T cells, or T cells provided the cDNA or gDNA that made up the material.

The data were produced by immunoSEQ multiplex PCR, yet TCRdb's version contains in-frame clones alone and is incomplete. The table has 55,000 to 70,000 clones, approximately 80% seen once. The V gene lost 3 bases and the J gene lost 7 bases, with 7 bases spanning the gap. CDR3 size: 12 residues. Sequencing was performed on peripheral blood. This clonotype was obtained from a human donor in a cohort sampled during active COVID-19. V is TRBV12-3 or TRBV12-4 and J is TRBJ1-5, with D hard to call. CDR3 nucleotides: TGTGCCAGCAGTTTGGCAGGACAGCCCCAGCATTTT. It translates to CASSLAGQPQHF.